This passage covers 9 T cell receptor beta chains from one sample sequenced in a study of blood T cell repertoires in COVID-19. Profiled with immunoSEQ multiplex PCR; TCRdb holds only in-frame clones, not every one. The data contain roughly 90,000 clones, 85% to 90% of them singletons. The sequenced sample was peripheral blood. The receptor set was obtained from a man in his forties with acute or convalescent COVID-19.

The CDR3 sequence is CASSSAAPGIGGELFF. The CDR3 region has the DNA TGTGCCAGCAGTTCCGCGGCCCCAGGGATTGGGGGGGAGCTGTTTTTT. The V and J genes are TRBV6-5 and TRBJ2-2, with D tentatively TRBD1 (5 bases). This CDR3 has 16 amino acids. V was cut by 4 bases and J by 8 bases, with 20 bases left in between. Germline CDR1 and CDR2: MNHEY and SVGAGI.

The gene calls are TRBV27 and TRBJ1-2; D gene ambiguous. The germline V and J ends were trimmed by 4 bases and 2 bases, with 11 bases remaining between them. The CDR3 sequence is 14 residues long. The germline V gene encodes CDR1 MNHEY and CDR2 SMNVEV (reference sequence). In DNA form, the CDR3 reads TGTGCCAGCAGTTCTGTGGCGGGGAACTATGGCTACACCTTC. It specifies CASSSVAGNYGYTF.

The gene calls are TRBV18 and TRBJ2-1; a weak D match, TRBD2 (5 bases). V lost 2 bases to trimming and J lost 0 bases, with 14 bases between them. Germline CDR1 KGHSH, CDR2 LQKENI. This CDR3 is 17 amino acids long. Here the CDR3 reads CASSPGSVASSYNEQFF. DNA of the CDR3: TGTGCCAGCTCACCAGGGAGCGTCGCGAGCTCCTACAATGAGCAGTTCTTC.

The chain combines TRBV5-8 with TRBJ2-7; 13 bases are a match to TRBD2. Trimming took 4 bases from V and 6 from J; bases not matched to a gene: 10. The CDR3 sequence is 16 residues long. Germline assignment: CDR1 SGHTS and CDR2 YDEGEE. The DNA of the CDR3 is TGTGCCAGCAGCCCCCTTGTGGGACTAGCGGGAATCGAGCAGTACTTC. Its translation is CASSPLVGLAGIEQYF.

This clone was observed a handful of times. Within the sample, other DNA sequences also encode this same CDR3. V is TRBV9 and J is TRBJ2-7; TRBD2 matches 8 bases. Germline CDR1 and CDR2: SGDLS and YYNGEE. The CDR3 length is 15 residues. V lost 0 bases to trimming and J lost 1 base; unmatched junction nucleotides: 3. CDR3 bases: TGTGCCAGCAGCGTAGGTGCGGGAGGATCCTACGAGCAGTACTTC. Protein sequence: CASSVGAGGSYEQYF.

This clone has more than one count but fewer than ten. The rearrangement uses TRBV5-1 and TRBJ1-1; 8 bases are shared with TRBD1. The CDR3 contains 14 residues. From germline, CDR1 is SGHRS and CDR2 YFSETQ. V lost 4 bases to trimming and J lost 0 bases; unmatched junction nucleotides: 2. CDR3 sequence reads: CASSPGQVNTEAFF. The DNA for the CDR3 is TGCGCCAGCAGCCCGGGACAGGTGAACACTGAAGCTTTCTTT.

V usage is TRBV5-4 and J usage is TRBJ2-7; D remains unclear. Germline CDR1 is SGHNT and CDR2 is YYREEE (reference sequence). The CDR3 sequence is 16 residues long. V lost 4 bases and J lost 5, with 22 bases in between. CDR3 residues: CASSQAGTHRTDEQYF. CDR3 sequence (DNA): TGTGCCAGCAGCCAGGCTGGAACCCATCGAACAGACGAGCAGTACTTC.

The rearrangement links TRBV2 to TRBJ2-3; a possible D gene is TRBD1 (5 bases). The CDR3 contains 15 residues. V was trimmed by 3 bases and J by 0 bases, leaving 10 bases between them. Germline V CDR1 and CDR2: SNHLY, FYNNEI. The CDR3 loop is CASSEETDSTDTQYF. DNA for the CDR3: TGTGCCAGCAGTGAGGAGACAGATAGCACAGATACGCAGTATTTT.

The gene calls are TRBV3-1 (or the pseudogene TRBV3-2) and TRBJ1-2; D is uncertain. Trimming removed 0 bases from V and 3 bases from J, with 5 bases in between. The CDR3 runs 13 residues. The germline V gene encodes CDR1 LGHDT and CDR2 YNNKEL (reference sequence). The CDR3 sequence: CASSQDVDYGYTF. DNA of the CDR3: TGTGCCAGCAGCCAAGATGTCGACTATGGCTACACCTTC.